The 7 T cell receptor beta chains below were found in one sample sequenced in a study of spatial heterogeneity in lung cancer. General study points: Counts of expanded intratumoral alpha and beta TCRs tracked tumor mutation counts.

For these TCRs, the target antigens are not known. Described time point: sample taken at primary tumor resection. TCRdb re-called the 5' RACE reads through MiXCR, storing one row per CDR3 protein. The repertoire consists of thousands of distinct CDR3 sequences, with 2.9% occurring once and the leading ten covering roughly 13%. The sequences come from lung tumor tissue, collected at surgery. Receptors originate from a male donor with early-stage non-small cell lung cancer.

By share, this clonotype ranks as medium-sized. The rearrangement links TRBV4-2 to TRBJ1-6; no firm D call. V gave up 2 bases and J gave up 8 bases, with 10 bases separating them. The germline gives CDR1 LGHNA, CDR2 YNFKEQ. CDR3 length: 14 amino acids. This chain's CDR3 is CASSQPGSHSPLHF. CDR3 in DNA: TGTGCCAGCAGCCAACCAGGAAGCCATTCACCCCTCCACTTT.

This clonotype was seen many times. The chain links TRBV20-1 to TRBJ2-5; D remains ambiguous. Deletions cut 0 bases from V and 4 bases from J, with 15 bases between. CDR3 length equals 15 residues. Germline values: CDR1 DFQATT, CDR2 SNEGSKA (reference sequence). DNA for the CDR3: TGCAGTGCTAGAGACTCGGGCCGGTGGGGAGAGACCCAGTACTTC. Protein: CSARDSGRWGETQYF.

By frequency in the sample, this clonotype is medium-sized. The V and J genes are TRBV2 and TRBJ1-5, with D possibly TRBD1 on 5 matching bases. This CDR3 spans 14 amino acids. Germline lookup yields CDR1 SNHLY and CDR2 FYNNEI. With 2 bases removed from V and 9 bases from J, the gap between germline ends came to 14 bases. Here the CDR3 DNA reads TGTGCCAGCAGTGAATCGCAGGGCCTAGGGCCCCAGCATTTT. As protein: CASSESQGLGPQHF. The variable domain in full, completed from reference TRBV2 and TRBJ1-5, reads EPEVTQTPSHQVTQMGQEVILRCVPISNHLYFYWYRQILGQKVEFLVSFYNNEISEKSEIFDDQFSVERPDGSNFTLKIRSTKLEDSAMYFCASSESQGLGPQHFGDGTRLSIL.

This clonotype counts as medium-sized. V and J are TRBV5-1 and TRBJ2-7; 14 bases agree with TRBD2. CDR3 length equals 15 residues. Germline values: CDR1 SGHRS, CDR2 YFSETQ. V dropped 4 bases and J dropped 4; count of bases not matched to a gene: 4. The CDR3 region has the DNA TGCGCCAGCAGCGCCCGGACTAGCGGGGGGTACGAGCAGTACTTC. Protein sequence: CASSARTSGGYEQYF.

In its sample, this clonotype was seen many times. This chain links TRBV5-1 with TRBJ2-7, with D possibly called TRBD1 or TRBD2 (7 bases each). This CDR3 has 15 residues. V was cut by 3 bases and J by 3 bases, with 16 bases left in between. CDR1 is SGHRS, CDR2 YFSETQ, per germline. The CDR3 DNA reads as TGCGCCAGCAGCTGGGGGGGACAGACCGGCTACGAGCAGTACTTC. Its protein is CASSWGGQTGYEQYF.

This clonotype was detected only once. The CDR3 loop reads CSVEQTGTGKVYNEQFF. CDR3 coding DNA: TGCAGCGTTGAACAAACCGGGACAGGGAAAGTTTACAATGAGCAGTTCTTC. The genes are TRBV29-1 and TRBJ2-1, with TRBD1 matching over 9 bases. Losses at the gene ends were 2 bases for V and 4 bases for J; bases not matched to a gene: 12. CDR3 length: 17 amino acids. Germline assignment: CDR1 SQVTM and CDR2 ANQGSEA.

This clonotype counts as medium-sized. The chain recombines TRBV12-3 or TRBV12-4 with TRBJ2-2, with D unclear. The ends were cut back, 6 bases at V and 4 bases at J, with 12 bases in the middle. The CDR3 loop spans 14 amino acids. The CDR3 region is CASRSRWGTGELFF. The DNA of the CDR3 is TGTGCCAGCAGGTCGAGGTGGGGCACCGGGGAGCTGTTTTTT.